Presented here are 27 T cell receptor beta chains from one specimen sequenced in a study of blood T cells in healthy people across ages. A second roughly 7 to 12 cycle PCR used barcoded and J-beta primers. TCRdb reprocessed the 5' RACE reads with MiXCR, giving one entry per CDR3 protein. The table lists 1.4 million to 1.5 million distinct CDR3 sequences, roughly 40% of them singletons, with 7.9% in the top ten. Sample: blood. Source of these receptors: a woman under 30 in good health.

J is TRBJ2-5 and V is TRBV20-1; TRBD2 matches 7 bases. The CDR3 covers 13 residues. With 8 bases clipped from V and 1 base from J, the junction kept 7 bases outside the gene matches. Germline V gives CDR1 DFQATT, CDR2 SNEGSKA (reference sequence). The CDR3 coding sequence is TGCAGTCCTGGAGCGGGACCCCAAGAGACCCAGTACTTC. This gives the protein CSPGAGPQETQYF.

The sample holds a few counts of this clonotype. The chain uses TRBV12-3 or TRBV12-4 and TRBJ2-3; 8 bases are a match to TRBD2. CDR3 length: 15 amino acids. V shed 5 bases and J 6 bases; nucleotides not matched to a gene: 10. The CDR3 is CASSLSGATGDTQYF. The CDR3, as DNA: TGTGCCAGCAGTCTTAGCGGGGCGACGGGTGATACGCAGTATTTT.

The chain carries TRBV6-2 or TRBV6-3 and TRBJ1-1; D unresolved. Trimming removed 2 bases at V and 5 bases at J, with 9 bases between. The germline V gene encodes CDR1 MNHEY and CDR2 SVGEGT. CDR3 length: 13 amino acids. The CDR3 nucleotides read TGTGCCAGCAGTTACCGGGGTCAGACTGAAGCTTTCTTT. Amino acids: CASSYRGQTEAFF.

The CDR3 here is CATGAQGRQETQYF. DNA of the CDR3: TGTGCCACGGGGGCACAGGGGCGGCAAGAGACCCAGTACTTC. The chain couples TRBV6-5 to TRBJ2-5, with a weak D call TRBD1 (7 bases). The CDR3 runs 14 residues. Between the trimmed V and J ends, which lost 10 bases and 2 bases, there was a span of 17 bases. Germline-derived CDR1 and CDR2 are MNHEY and SVGAGI.

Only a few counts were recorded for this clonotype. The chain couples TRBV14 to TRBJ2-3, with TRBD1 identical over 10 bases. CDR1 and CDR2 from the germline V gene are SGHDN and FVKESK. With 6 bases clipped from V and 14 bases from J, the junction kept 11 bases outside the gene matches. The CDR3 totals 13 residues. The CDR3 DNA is TGTGCCAGCAGTCCGACCACCGGGACAGGGGCGTATTTT. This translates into CASSPTTGTGAYF.

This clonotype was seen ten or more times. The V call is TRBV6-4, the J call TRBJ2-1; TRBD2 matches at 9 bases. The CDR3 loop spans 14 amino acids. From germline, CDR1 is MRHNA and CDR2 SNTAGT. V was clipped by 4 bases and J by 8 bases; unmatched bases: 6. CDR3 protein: CASSVGGGADEQFF. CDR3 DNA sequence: TGTGCCAGCAGTGTTGGCGGGGGGGCCGATGAGCAGTTCTTC.

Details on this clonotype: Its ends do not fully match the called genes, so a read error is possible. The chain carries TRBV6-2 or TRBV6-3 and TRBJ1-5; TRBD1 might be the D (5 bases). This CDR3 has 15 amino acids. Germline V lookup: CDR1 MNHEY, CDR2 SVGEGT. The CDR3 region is CASSYGGYSKQPQHF. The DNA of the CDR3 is TGTGCCAGCAGTTACGGGGGATACAGCAAGCAGCCCCAGCATTTT.

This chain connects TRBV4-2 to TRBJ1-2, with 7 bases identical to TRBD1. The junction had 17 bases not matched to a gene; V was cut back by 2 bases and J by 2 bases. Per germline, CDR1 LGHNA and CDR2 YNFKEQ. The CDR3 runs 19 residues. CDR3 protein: CASSQPPNLEGGQNYGYTF. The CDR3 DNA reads TGTGCCAGCAGCCAACCACCAAATTTAGAAGGGGGCCAAAACTATGGCTACACCTTC.

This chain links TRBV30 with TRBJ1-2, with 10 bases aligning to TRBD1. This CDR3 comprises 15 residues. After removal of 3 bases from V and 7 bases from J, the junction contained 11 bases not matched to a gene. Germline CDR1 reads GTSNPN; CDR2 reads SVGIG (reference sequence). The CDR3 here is CAWRNQGQGGRGYTF. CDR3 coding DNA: TGTGCCTGGAGGAACCAAGGACAGGGGGGTCGTGGCTACACCTTC.

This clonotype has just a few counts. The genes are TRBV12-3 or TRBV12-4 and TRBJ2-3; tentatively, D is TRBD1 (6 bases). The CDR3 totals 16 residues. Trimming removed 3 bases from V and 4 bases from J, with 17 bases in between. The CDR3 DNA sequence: TGTGCCAGCAGTTTTGAAGGGGGTGGCGGCGCAGATACGCAGTATTTT. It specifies CASSFEGGGGADTQYF.

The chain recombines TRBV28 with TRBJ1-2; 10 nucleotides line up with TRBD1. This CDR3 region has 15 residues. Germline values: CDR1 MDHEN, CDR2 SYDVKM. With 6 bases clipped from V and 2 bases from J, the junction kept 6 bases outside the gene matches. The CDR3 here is CASRPVDRGNYGYTF. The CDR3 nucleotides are TGTGCCAGCAGGCCCGTGGACAGGGGGAACTATGGCTACACCTTC.

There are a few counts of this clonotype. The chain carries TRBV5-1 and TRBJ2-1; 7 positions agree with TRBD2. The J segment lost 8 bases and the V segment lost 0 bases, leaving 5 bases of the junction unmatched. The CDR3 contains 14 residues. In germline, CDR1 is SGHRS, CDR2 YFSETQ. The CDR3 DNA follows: TGCGCCAGCAGCTTGGAAGGACGGGGGGATGAGCAGTTCTTC. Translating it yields CASSLEGRGDEQFF. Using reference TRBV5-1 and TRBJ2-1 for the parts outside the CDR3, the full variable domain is KAGVTQTPRYLIKTRGQQVTLSCSPISGHRSVSWYQQTPGQGLQFLFEYFSETQRNKGNFPGRFSGRQFSNSRSEMNVSTLELGDSALYLCASSLEGRGDEQFFGPGTRLTVL.

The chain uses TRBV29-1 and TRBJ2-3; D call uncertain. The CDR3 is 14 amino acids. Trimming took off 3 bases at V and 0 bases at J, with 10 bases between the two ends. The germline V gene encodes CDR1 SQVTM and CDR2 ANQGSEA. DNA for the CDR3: TGCAGCGTTGAGGTCCTTTCTAGCACAGATACGCAGTATTTT. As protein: CSVEVLSSTDTQYF.

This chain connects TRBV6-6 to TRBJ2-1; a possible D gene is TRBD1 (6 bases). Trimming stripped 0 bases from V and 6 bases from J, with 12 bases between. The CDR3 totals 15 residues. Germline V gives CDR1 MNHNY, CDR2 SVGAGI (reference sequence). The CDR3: CASSYSGQITNEQFF. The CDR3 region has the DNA TGTGCCAGCAGTTACTCCGGACAGATCACCAATGAGCAGTTCTTC.

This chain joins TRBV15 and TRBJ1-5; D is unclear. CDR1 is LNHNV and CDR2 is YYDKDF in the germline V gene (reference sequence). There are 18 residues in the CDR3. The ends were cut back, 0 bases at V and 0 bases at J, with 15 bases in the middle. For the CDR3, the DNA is TGTGCCACCAGCAGAGATTTGTCGGCAGGCGATAGCAATCAGCCCCAGCATTTT. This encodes CATSRDLSAGDSNQPQHF.

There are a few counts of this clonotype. The CDR3 spells CASIQGGGTDTQYF. The CDR3 nucleotides read TGTGCCTCAATACAGGGAGGGGGCACAGATACGCAGTATTTT. The chain links TRBV10-3 to TRBJ2-3, with D maybe TRBD2 (7 bases). Germline V gene data show CDR1 as ENHRY and CDR2 as SYGVKD. Trimming stripped 11 bases from V and 1 base from J, with 16 bases between. This CDR3 comprises 14 residues.

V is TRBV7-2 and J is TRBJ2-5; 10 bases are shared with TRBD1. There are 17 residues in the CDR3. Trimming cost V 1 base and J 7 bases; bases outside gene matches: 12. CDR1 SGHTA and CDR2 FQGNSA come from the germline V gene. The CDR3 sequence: CASSLGGPTGGLATQYF. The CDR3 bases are TGTGCCAGCAGCTTAGGGGGACCGACAGGGGGCCTAGCGACCCAGTACTTC.

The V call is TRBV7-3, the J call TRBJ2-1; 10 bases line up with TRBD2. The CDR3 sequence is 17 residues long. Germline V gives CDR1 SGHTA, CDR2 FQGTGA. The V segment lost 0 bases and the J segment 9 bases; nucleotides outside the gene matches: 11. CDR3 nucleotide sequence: TGTGCCAGCAGCTTAACGTCCCCAGCGGGGGGGCGGGGTGAGCAGTTCTTC. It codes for CASSLTSPAGGRGEQFF.

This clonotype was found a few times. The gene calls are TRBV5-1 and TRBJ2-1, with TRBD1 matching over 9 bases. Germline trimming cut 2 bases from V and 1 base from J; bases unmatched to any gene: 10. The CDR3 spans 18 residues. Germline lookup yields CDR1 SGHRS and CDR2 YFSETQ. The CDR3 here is CASSFDVLGTGSYNEQFF. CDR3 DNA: TGCGCCAGCAGCTTCGACGTCCTTGGGACAGGGTCCTACAATGAGCAGTTCTTC.

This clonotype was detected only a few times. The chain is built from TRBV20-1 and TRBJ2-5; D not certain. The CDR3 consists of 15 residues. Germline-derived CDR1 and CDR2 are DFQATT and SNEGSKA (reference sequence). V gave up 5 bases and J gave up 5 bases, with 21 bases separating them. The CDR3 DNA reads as TGCAGTGCTCGACCCTACCTAACAGCTCGGGAGACCCAGTACTTC. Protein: CSARPYLTARETQYF.

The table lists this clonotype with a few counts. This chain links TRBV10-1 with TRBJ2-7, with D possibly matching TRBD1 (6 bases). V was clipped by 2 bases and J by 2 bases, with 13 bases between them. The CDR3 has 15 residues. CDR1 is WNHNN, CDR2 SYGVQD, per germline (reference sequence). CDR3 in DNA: TGCGCCAGCAGTGAGAGGGCAGGGGTTGCCTACGAGCAGTACTTC. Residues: CASSERAGVAYEQYF.

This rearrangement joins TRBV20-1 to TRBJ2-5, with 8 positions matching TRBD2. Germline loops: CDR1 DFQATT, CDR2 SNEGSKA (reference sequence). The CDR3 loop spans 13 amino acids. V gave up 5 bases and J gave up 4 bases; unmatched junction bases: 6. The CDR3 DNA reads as TGCAGTGCTGCTCTGACTAGCGCAGAGACCCAGTACTTC. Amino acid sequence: CSAALTSAETQYF.

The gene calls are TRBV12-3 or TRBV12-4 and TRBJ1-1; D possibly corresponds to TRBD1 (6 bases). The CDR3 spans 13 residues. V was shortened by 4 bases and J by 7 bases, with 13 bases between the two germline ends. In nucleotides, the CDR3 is TGTGCCAGCAGTTCCGGGGGGCTTGGTGAAGCTTTCTTT. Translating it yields CASSSGGLGEAFF.

The CDR3 coding sequence is TGTGCCAGCAGCGGGTCGGGACAGGGTCAAGGCTACACCTTC. Translating it yields CASSGSGQGQGYTF. This rearrangement joins TRBV5-4 to TRBJ1-2, with TRBD1 matching 9 bases. CDR3 length: 14 amino acids. The V gene's germline CDR1 is SGHNT and CDR2 YYREEE (reference sequence). Trimming removed 4 bases from V and 8 bases from J; junction bases left unmatched: 9.

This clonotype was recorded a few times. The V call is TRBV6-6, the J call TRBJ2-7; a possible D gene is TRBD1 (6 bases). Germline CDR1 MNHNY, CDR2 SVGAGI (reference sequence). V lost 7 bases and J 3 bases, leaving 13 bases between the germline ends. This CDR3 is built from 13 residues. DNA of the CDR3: TGTGCCAGCAAAATGGACAGCCACTACGAGCAGTACTTC. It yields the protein CASKMDSHYEQYF.

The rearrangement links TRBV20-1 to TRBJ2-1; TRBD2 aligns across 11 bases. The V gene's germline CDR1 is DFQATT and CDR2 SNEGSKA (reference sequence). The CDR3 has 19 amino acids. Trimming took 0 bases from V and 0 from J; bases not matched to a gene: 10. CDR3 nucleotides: TGCAGTGCTAGAGACCTACCTGATGGGACTAGCGGCTCCTACAATGAGCAGTTCTTC. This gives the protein CSARDLPDGTSGSYNEQFF.

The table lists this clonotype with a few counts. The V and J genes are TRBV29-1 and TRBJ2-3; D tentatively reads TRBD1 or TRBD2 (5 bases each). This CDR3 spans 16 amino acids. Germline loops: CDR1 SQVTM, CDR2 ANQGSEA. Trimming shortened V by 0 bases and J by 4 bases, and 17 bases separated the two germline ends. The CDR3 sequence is CSVEDHGAPLSDTQYF. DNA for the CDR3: TGCAGCGTTGAAGATCACGGGGCCCCTTTGTCAGATACGCAGTATTTT.